This TCR beta chain was identified during a study of blood T cells in healthy people across ages. Whole-study findings and limits: Estimates of diversity drawn from one million T cells were considered underestimates. Any conclusive comparison of naive versus antigen-experienced cells was prevented by using unsorted PBMCs.

Next came a second PCR, run for 7 to 11 cycles, which used a sample-barcoded 5' primer along with a J-beta primer mix. Unique molecular identifiers of 12 random nucleotides labeled each cDNA. MiXCR, applied by TCRdb to the 5' RACE reads, yields one record per CDR3 protein. This sample has more than 1,400,000 distinct CDR3 sequences, with around 39% found just once. This clonotype was observed a few times. The antigen is undetermined. J lost 4 bases, V lost 3 bases, and 2 bases had no gene match. The CDR3 consists of 15 residues. The sequencing input was blood. The V and J genes are TRBV12-3 or TRBV12-4 and TRBJ2-2, with 10 bases lining up with TRBD2. The TCR was taken from a woman between 18 and 29 years old in good health. Here the CDR3 reads CASSLLAGATGELFF. As DNA, the CDR3 is TGTGCCAGCAGTTTGCTAGCGGGGGCCACCGGGGAGCTGTTTTTT.